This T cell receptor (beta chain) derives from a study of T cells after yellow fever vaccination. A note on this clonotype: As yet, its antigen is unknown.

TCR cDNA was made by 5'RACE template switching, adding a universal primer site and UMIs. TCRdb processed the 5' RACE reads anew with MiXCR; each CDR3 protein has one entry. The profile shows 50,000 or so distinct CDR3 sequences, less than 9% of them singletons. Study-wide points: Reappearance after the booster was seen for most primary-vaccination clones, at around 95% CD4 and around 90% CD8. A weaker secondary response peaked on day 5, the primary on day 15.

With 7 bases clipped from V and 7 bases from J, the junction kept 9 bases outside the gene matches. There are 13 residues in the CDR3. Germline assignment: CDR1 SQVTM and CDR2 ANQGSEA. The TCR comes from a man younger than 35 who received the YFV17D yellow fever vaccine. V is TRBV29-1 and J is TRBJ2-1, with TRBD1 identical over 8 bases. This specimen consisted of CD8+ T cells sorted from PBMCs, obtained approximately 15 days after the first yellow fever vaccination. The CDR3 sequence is CSGGTGPRNEQFF. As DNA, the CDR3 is TGCAGCGGAGGGACAGGTCCTCGGAATGAGCAGTTCTTC.